The 12 T cell receptor beta chains in this list originate from one sample, sequenced in a study of molecular identifiers for immune sequencing clone quantification. In TCRdb, the PCR reads were re-called with MiXCR into one record per CDR3 protein. The data hold approximately 630,000 distinct CDR3 sequences, with 25% observed a single time. Sample: naive CD8+ T cells from blood, with Jurkat cell RNA spiked in. Subset described: FACS-sorted CD8+CD4-CCR7+CD45RA+ naive T cells. These receptors came from a human donor in good health. Some libraries in this study had Jurkat cell RNA spiked in.

The genes are TRBV7-9 and TRBJ1-3; 8 positions match TRBD1. The germline V gene encodes CDR1 SEHNR and CDR2 FQNEAQ (reference sequence). With 10 bases clipped from V and 0 bases from J, the junction kept 17 bases outside the gene matches. The CDR3 is made up of 18 amino acids. DNA of the CDR3: TGTGCCAACGGGGCGGGCAGGGGGCAACTAACCTCTGGAAACACCATATATTTT. Encoded protein: CANGAGRGQLTSGNTIYF.

This clonotype was found many times. The CDR3 loop reads CASSESGEAYEQYF. In DNA, the CDR3 is TGTGCCAGCAGTGAATCGGGGGAGGCCTACGAGCAGTACTTC. J is TRBJ2-7 and V is TRBV25-1, with a possible D match to TRBD2 (6 bases). The germline V and J ends were trimmed by 1 base and 2 bases, with 9 bases remaining between them. Germline lookup yields CDR1 MGHDK and CDR2 SYGVNS. The CDR3 covers 14 residues.

This clonotype was seen only a few times. At one end the junction does not follow the germline gene, possibly because of a read error. This chain joins TRBV27 and TRBJ2-7, with D maybe TRBD2 (6 bases). Germline V lookup: CDR1 MNHEY, CDR2 SMNVEV (reference sequence). There are 11 residues in the CDR3. The CDR3 DNA follows: TGTGCCAGCGGTTTCAGCGGGGAGCAGTACTTC. Amino acid sequence: CASGFSGEQYF.

This clonotype was recorded at least ten times. This rearrangement joins TRBV4-3 to TRBJ1-1; no firm D call. Germline V gene lookup returns CDR1 LGHNA and CDR2 YSLEER. V was trimmed by 1 base and J by 0 bases, leaving 15 bases between them. The CDR3 consists of 17 residues. The CDR3 bases are TGCGCCAGCAGCCAAGCCCTATTAGGTTTGTTGAACACTGAAGCTTTCTTT. This codes for CASSQALLGLLNTEAFF.

This clonotype was counted only a few times. The chain uses TRBV27 and TRBJ1-1, with 8 bases matching TRBD1. The CDR3 loop spans 17 amino acids. V dropped 6 bases and J dropped 4; count of bases not matched to a gene: 16. CDR1 and CDR2 (germline): MNHEY, SMNVEV (reference sequence). The CDR3 region has the DNA TGTGCCAGCAGCCCCCCATGGCAGGGGGCGGTGAGCACTGAAGCTTTCTTT. As protein: CASSPPWQGAVSTEAFF.

Regarding this clonotype: A much bigger clone sits one base away, suggesting this may be a read error. CDR3 coding DNA: TGTGCCAGCAGTCTCCCTCAGGTTACCATGAACACTGAAGCTCTCTTT. This codes for CASSLPQVTMNTEALF. The chain joins TRBV6-2 or TRBV6-3 to TRBJ1-1; D gene unclear. The CDR3 is 16 amino acids. CDR1 MNHEY and CDR2 SVGEGT come from the germline V gene.

This clonotype appeared many times. V usage is TRBV10-2 and J usage is TRBJ2-7; possible D gene TRBD1, 7 bases. The CDR3 covers 14 residues. The V gene's germline CDR1 is WSHSY and CDR2 SAAADI. V was cut by 1 base and J by 7 bases, with 14 bases left in between. The CDR3 bases are TGCGCCAGCAGTGAGTGGAGGGGGCGTTGGGAGCAGTACTTC. Encoded protein: CASSEWRGRWEQYF.

The rearrangement uses TRBV6-2 or TRBV6-3 and TRBJ2-1; 8 positions agree with TRBD1. The V and J ends lost 0 bases and 5 bases, in that order; junction bases with no gene match: 9. CDR1 MNHEY and CDR2 SVGEGT come from the germline V gene. The CDR3 has 17 residues. CDR3 amino acids: CASSYSIRGQADNEQFF. The CDR3, as DNA: TGTGCCAGCAGTTACTCGATACGGGGACAGGCCGACAATGAGCAGTTCTTC.

The table lists this clonotype with many counts. This sequence joins TRBV30 and TRBJ2-7; TRBD1 matches 7 bases. Germline CDR1 GTSNPN, CDR2 SVGIG (reference sequence). CDR3 length equals 13 residues. Trimming cost V 3 bases and J 4 bases; bases outside gene matches: 6. CDR3 nucleotide sequence: TGTGCCTGGAGCCCGGGACAGACTTACGAGCAGTACTTC. Translated, it gives CAWSPGQTYEQYF.

This clonotype was picked up many times. The chain recombines TRBV6-6 with TRBJ2-5; 9 positions match TRBD2. CDR3 length equals 18 residues. V shed 5 bases and J 1 base; nucleotides not matched to a gene: 14. Germline V lookup: CDR1 MNHNY, CDR2 SVGAGI (reference sequence). CDR3 coding DNA: TGTGCCAGCAGTATCCCCGTCGGCGGGAGGGCCCTCCAAGAGACCCAGTACTTC. Its translation: CASSIPVGGRALQETQYF.

Ten or more counts support this clonotype. The rearrangement joins TRBV4-1 to TRBJ1-1; possibly TRBD1 for D (6 bases). V lost 0 bases to trimming and J lost 2 bases, with 13 bases between them. Germline V gene data show CDR1 as MGHRA and CDR2 as YSYEKL. The CDR3 contains 16 residues. The CDR3 nucleotides read TGCGCCAGCAGCCAAGATCCGGGGGCGATAAACACTGAAGCTTTCTTT. Its translation is CASSQDPGAINTEAFF.

This clonotype has at least ten counts. The chain has TRBV12-3 or TRBV12-4 and TRBJ2-6; a weak D match, TRBD1 (5 bases). V lost 10 bases to trimming and J lost 0 bases, with 19 bases between them. This CDR3 is built from 17 residues. The CDR3 bases are TGTGCCATCACACCCGGTGGGGCTCCCTCTGGGGCCAACGTCCTGACTTTC. Translation: CAITPGGAPSGANVLTF.